The present T cell receptor (beta chain) was sequenced within a study of blood T cells in healthy people across ages (dated by TCRdb to the mid-2010s). Context from the whole study: In model experiments, template switching captured about one uniquely barcoded TCR beta cDNA molecule for every two T cells. The donors were split into four age groups: young (average about 15 years), middle-aged (roughly 39), aged (62) and long-lived (approximately 80). Two additional independent replicas of 1 million unique cDNA reads from the same blood draw were analyzed for two donors (one aged 18 to 29 and one aged 80 or older). To avoid experimental bias, donors of different ages were spread randomly across the sequencing lanes. The study measured age-related changes in TCR beta repertoire diversity using deep sequencing normalized with unique cDNA molecular identifiers.

Donors were 39 systemically healthy Caucasian individuals from Russia aged 6 to 90 years. Roughly 10 milliliters of peripheral blood were drawn from each donor into EDTA-treated Vacutainer tubes. Ficoll-Paque density-gradient centrifugation was used to isolate PBMCs, with at least 6 million per sample. Trizol reagent was used to extract total RNA from PBMCs, with at least 5 micrograms per sample. Naive CD45RAhigh/CD27high T cell percentages were measured by flow cytometry on a PBMC aliquot from every donor. Broader findings and caveats from the paper: Observed TCR beta diversity correlated strongly with the percentage of naive T cells measured by flow cytometry. Bulk unsorted PBMC profiling prevented conclusive comparison of naive and antigen-experienced compartments. The CMV infection status of donors was not known, potentially confounding age-related changes in expanded clonotypes. Estimates of total diversity based on one million sequenced T cells were considered lower bounds and underestimates. Compared with the aged group, more naive CD4+ T cells, fewer expanded clones and increased TCR diversity were shown by the long-lived group, suggesting age selection. Observed TCR beta diversity per million T cells fell roughly linearly with age, and a significant reduction was already apparent by age around 40.

Receptors were amplified or captured by 5' RACE. The sequencing machine was an Illumina HiSeq 2500. A second PCR of roughly 7 to 11 cycles was performed with a sample-barcoded 5' primer and a J-beta primer mix. A unique molecular identifier was introduced onto each TCR beta cDNA molecule by a template-switch 5' adaptor carrying 12 random nucleotides. Each sample yielded at least 3 million CDR3-containing paired-end reads. All of the RNA was converted into first-strand cDNA using the Mint cDNA synthesis kit, with a TRBC-specific oligonucleotide serving as the primer. After uracil-DNA glycosylase treatment, a first 18-cycle PCR used universal primers M1SS and BC2_uni_R on all cDNA. In the source study's methods: For normalization, 1 million high-quality reads, each with a distinct molecular identifier, were randomly selected from each sample. Reads sharing molecular identifiers were discarded rather than binned into consensus sequences. MiTCR, set to a Q25 quality threshold and the strictest error-elimination algorithm, was used for CDR3 identification, clonotype clustering and error correction. A nonparametric unseen species model using Euler transformation provided a lower-bound estimate of total TCR beta diversity. TCRdb cleaned the public reads at Q25 with fastp, built clones with MiXCR and kept in-frame beta chains. Entries that share a CDR3 protein sequence are merged under the most common genes and DNA. The V and J calls reflect TCRdb's pipeline rather than the authors' work. The sample table shows 1.5 million to 2 million distinct CDR3 sequences, and 28% are seen once. The top ten hold roughly 8% of the sample.

Between the V and J ends, shortened by 4 bases and 1 base respectively, the junction contains 14 bases. CDR1 and CDR2, per the germline V gene, are SQVTM and ANQGSEA. Its CDR3 holds 14 amino acids, cysteine through phenylalanine. CDR3 DNA is the only sequence kept; it has 42 bases, read in frame from the first base. This clonotype was observed many times. Its antigen remains undetermined. The record has no base qualities; no much larger clone is one base away. The V gene is TRBV29-1 and the J gene is TRBJ2-7, with no confidently assigned D gene. The TCR was taken from a woman under 40 in good health. Material for sequencing was blood. The CDR3 in this case is CSVVWRHRSYEQYF. The DNA reads TGCAGCGTTGTTTGGCGCCACCGTTCCTACGAGCAGTACTTC.